A single sample gave rise to the 27 T cell receptor beta chains below, sequenced in a study of blood T cell repertoires in COVID-19. Some clones are missing from TCRdb's copy, which holds only in-frame ones; the method was immunoSEQ multiplex PCR. The sample records a few hundred thousand clones, 84% being singletons. The sample was peripheral blood. Receptor source: a human donor in a cohort sampled during active COVID-19.

The V and J genes are TRBV5-4 and TRBJ2-7, with TRBD2 matching over 8 bases. The J segment lost 3 bases and the V segment lost 4 bases, leaving 6 bases of the junction unmatched. The CDR3 is made up of 14 amino acids. The germline V gene has CDR1 SGHNT and CDR2 YYREEE (reference sequence). This CDR3 reads CASSPRGGFYEQYF. The CDR3, as DNA: TGTGCCAGCAGCCCACGGGGGGGGTTCTACGAGCAGTACTTC.

The chain has TRBV13 and TRBJ1-4; D is uncertain. This CDR3 is 15 amino acids long. Germline V gene data show CDR1 as PRHDT and CDR2 as FYEKMQ (reference sequence). V was pared by 0 bases and J by 1 base, with 6 bases between. The chain's CDR3 is CASSLGGVTNEKLFF. Here the CDR3 DNA reads TGTGCCAGCAGCTTAGGCGGGGTAACTAATGAAAAACTGTTTTTT.

The table lists this clone with a few counts. The DNA of the CDR3 is TGTGCCAGCAGCTTGGAACAGGGGGATTATATGGGAGGCTACACCTTC. Its translation: CASSLEQGDYMGGYTF. The gene calls are TRBV5-4 and TRBJ1-2; 8 bases align to TRBD1. Germline V CDR1 and CDR2: SGHNT, YYREEE (reference sequence). This CDR3 is built from 16 residues. The J segment lost 8 bases and the V segment lost 0 bases, leaving 12 bases of the junction unmatched.

The chain couples TRBV29-1 to TRBJ1-1; 11 bases line up with TRBD1. Germline V gene sequence: CDR1 SQVTM, CDR2 ANQGSEA. CDR3 size: 13 residues. Unmatched junction bases numbered 3, after V lost 6 bases and J lost 3 bases. The CDR3 DNA sequence: TGCAGCGTCGGGACAGGGGGGTACACTGAAGCTTTCTTT. Translated, it gives CSVGTGGYTEAFF.

Concerning this clone itself: Within the sample, other DNA sequences also encode this same CDR3. The chain has TRBV6-2 or TRBV6-3 and TRBJ2-7, with D possibly being TRBD1 (5 bases). The ends were cut back, 2 bases at V and 3 bases at J, with 5 bases in the middle. Germline V lookup: CDR1 MNHEY, CDR2 SVGEGT. CDR3 length: 12 residues. The CDR3, as DNA: TGTGCCAGCAGTTACCAGGGCTACGAGCAGTACTTC. Translated: CASSYQGYEQYF.

This clone was observed many times. V and J are TRBV4-2 and TRBJ2-3, with a tentative D call TRBD2 (6 bases). Between the trimmed V and J ends, which lost 4 bases and 0 bases, there was a span of 11 bases. The CDR3 has 15 residues. Germline CDR1 LGHNA, CDR2 YNFKEQ. In DNA, the CDR3 is TGTGCCAGCAGCCGGTCGAGCGGGAGCACAGATACGCAGTATTTT. Translated: CASSRSSGSTDTQYF.

The chain carries TRBV6-1 and TRBJ1-6; D may be TRBD1 (5 bases). Deletions cut 2 bases from V and 11 bases from J, with 16 bases between. In germline, CDR1 is MNHNS, CDR2 SASEGT. The CDR3 has 15 amino acids. CDR3 residues: CASSEMGVGGAPLHF. The CDR3 bases are TGTGCCAGCAGTGAAATGGGGGTCGGGGGGGCACCCCTCCACTTT.

The genes are TRBV19 and TRBJ1-5, with D hard to call. The CDR3 is made up of 17 amino acids. Germline V CDR1 and CDR2: LNHDA, SQIVND (reference sequence). The ends were cut back, 6 bases at V and 3 bases at J, with 21 bases in the middle. CDR3 DNA: TGTGCCAGTAGCCTTTGGGCCCGGTTGGGAGCCAATCAGCCCCAGCATTTT. Protein product: CASSLWARLGANQPQHF.

The chain joins TRBV6-2 or TRBV6-3 to TRBJ2-7, with a weak D call TRBD1 (6 bases). The length of the CDR3 is 12 residues. Trimming left V 5 bases short and J 5 bases short, with 10 bases between. Germline CDR1 and CDR2: MNHEY and SVGEGT. The CDR3 loop reads CASSINRDEQYF. In DNA, the CDR3 is TGTGCCAGCAGTATTAACAGGGACGAGCAGTACTTC.

In this sample, this clone turned up a few times. The chain joins TRBV5-1 to TRBJ1-1; D is ambiguous. Germline lookup yields CDR1 SGHRS and CDR2 YFSETQ. V lost 1 base and J 1 base, leaving 5 bases between the germline ends. The CDR3 extends over 13 amino acids. The CDR3 DNA reads as TGCGCCAGCAGCTTGTCCCAGAACACTGAAGCTTTCTTT. Residues: CASSLSQNTEAFF.

The J gene is TRBJ1-1, the V gene TRBV13; 9 positions agree with TRBD1. The CDR3 has 15 residues. Looked up from germline, CDR1 is PRHDT and CDR2 is FYEKMQ (reference sequence). Losses at the gene ends were 5 bases for V and 6 bases for J; bases not matched to a gene: 10. CDR3 in amino acids: CASSEGQGGWAEAFF. CDR3 bases: TGTGCCAGCAGCGAGGGACAGGGAGGTTGGGCTGAAGCTTTCTTT.

This chain uses TRBV15 with TRBJ2-5; 9 nucleotides agree with TRBD2. The V gene end was trimmed by 1 base and the J gene end by 7 bases; junction bases not matched to a gene: 10. CDR3 length: 16 residues. The germline gives CDR1 LNHNV, CDR2 YYDKDF (reference sequence). The DNA of the CDR3 is TGTGCCACCAGCAGAGTACAGCGGGAGGTTAGTGCGACCCAGTACTTC. This translates into CATSRVQREVSATQYF.

This clone was seen once. J is TRBJ2-2 and V is TRBV5-1; TRBD2 matches at 7 bases. The length of the CDR3 is 15 residues. Germline loops: CDR1 SGHRS, CDR2 YFSETQ. V was clipped by 3 bases and J by 1 base; unmatched bases: 3. The CDR3 DNA reads TGCGCCAGCAGCTCCCTAGCGGAGAACACCGGGGAGCTGTTTTTT. Translation: CASSSLAENTGELFF.

The chain recombines TRBV3-1 (or the pseudogene TRBV3-2) with TRBJ1-5; 8 positions agree with TRBD1. The V gene end was trimmed by 1 base and the J gene end by 7 bases; junction bases not matched to a gene: 15. Germline CDR1 LGHDT, CDR2 YNNKEL (reference sequence). This CDR3 has 18 residues. The CDR3 spells CASSQGPQGAGGRQPQHF. CDR3 in DNA: TGTGCCAGCAGCCAAGGACCCCAGGGGGCAGGGGGCCGACAGCCCCAGCATTTT.

The chain has TRBV27 and TRBJ2-1; TRBD2 agrees at 14 bases. The junction had 10 bases not matched to a gene; V was cut back by 5 bases and J by 7 bases. Germline CDR1 is MNHEY and CDR2 is SMNVEV (reference sequence). The CDR3 runs 17 residues. The CDR3 sequence: CASSPGLAGGPGNEQFF. The CDR3 nucleotides read TGTGCCAGCAGTCCAGGACTAGCGGGAGGCCCAGGGAATGAGCAGTTCTTC.

This clone was recorded a few times. V and J are TRBV5-4 and TRBJ2-7; TRBD2 aligns across 11 bases. The trim removed 2 bases at V and 5 bases at J, leaving 15 bases unmatched. Per the germline V gene, CDR1 is SGHNT and CDR2 is YYREEE (reference sequence). The CDR3 is made up of 18 amino acids. The CDR3 protein is CASSFPTSGTNRVHEQYF. DNA for the CDR3: TGTGCCAGCAGCTTTCCGACTAGCGGGACCAACCGGGTGCACGAGCAGTACTTC. Full variable domain (outside the CDR3, taken from reference TRBV5-4 and TRBJ2-7): ETGVTQSPTHLIKTRGQQVTLRCSSQSGHNTVSWYQQALGQGPQFIFQYYREEENGRGNFPPRFSGLQFPNYSSELNVNALELDDSALYLCASSFPTSGTNRVHEQYFGPGTRLTVT.

CDR3 DNA sequence: TGTGCTAGTGGTCCGCTAGCGGGGGGCCTCACAGATACGCAGTATTTT. Translating gives CASGPLAGGLTDTQYF. The V and J genes are TRBV12-5 and TRBJ2-3; 11 bases match TRBD2. Germline CDR1 and CDR2: LGHNT and FRNRAP. The ends lost 5 bases at V and 2 bases at J; junction bases unmatched: 6. This CDR3 has 16 residues.

The chain recombines TRBV5-8 with TRBJ1-1; 7 nucleotides align to TRBD1. The CDR3 covers 15 residues. The ends lost 3 bases at V and 4 bases at J; junction bases unmatched: 9. Germline V gives CDR1 SGHTS, CDR2 YDEGEE. The CDR3 DNA is TGTGCCAGCAGCTCCAAGTACAGGGGAGGCACTGAAGCTTTCTTT. Amino acid sequence: CASSSKYRGGTEAFF. Combining the CDR3 with reference TRBV5-8 and TRBJ1-1 gives the whole variable domain EAGVTQSPTHLIKTRGQQATLRCSPISGHTSVYWYQQALGLGLQFLLWYDEGEERNRGNFPPRFSGRQFPNYSSELNVNALELEDSALYLCASSSKYRGGTEAFFGQGTRLTVV.

The chain links TRBV4-1 to TRBJ2-1; 12 nucleotides line up with TRBD2. CDR1 MGHRA and CDR2 YSYEKL come from the germline V gene. V lost 6 bases, J lost 5 bases, and 8 bases stayed unmatched. The CDR3 covers 16 residues. CDR3 bases: TGCGCCAGCAGTCGACTAGCGGGAGCGAATAACAATGAGCAGTTCTTC. Amino acid sequence: CASSRLAGANNNEQFF.

This chain joins TRBV10-2 and TRBJ2-5; the match to TRBD2 covers 10 bases. The germline CDR1 and CDR2 sequences are WSHSY and SAAADI. The V segment lost 6 bases and the J segment 2 bases; nucleotides outside the gene matches: 3. The CDR3 length is 14 residues. The CDR3, as DNA: TGCGCCAGCAGAGGACTAGCGGCTCAAGAGACCCAGTACTTC. Its translation: CASRGLAAQETQYF.

V gene TRBV5-1 combines with J gene TRBJ2-3, with 8 bases matching TRBD2. V lost 1 base, J lost 2 bases, and 3 bases stayed unmatched. Germline V gene sequence: CDR1 SGHRS, CDR2 YFSETQ. The CDR3 has 15 amino acids. CDR3 DNA sequence: TGCGCCAGCAGCTTGCAGCGGGGGACCACAGATACGCAGTATTTT. As protein: CASSLQRGTTDTQYF. The variable domain in full, completed from reference TRBV5-1 and TRBJ2-3, reads KAGVTQTPRYLIKTRGQQVTLSCSPISGHRSVSWYQQTPGQGLQFLFEYFSETQRNKGNFPGRFSGRQFSNSRSEMNVSTLELGDSALYLCASSLQRGTTDTQYFGPGTRLTVL.

V gene TRBV21-1 combines with J gene TRBJ2-1; the table assigns TRBD1, which was not confirmed against the DNA. TRBV21-1 corresponds to a pseudogene. CDR3 length: 13 residues. CDR3 coding DNA: TGTGCCAGCAGCAAAACCCGGACACCCTGGCAGTTCTTC. Encoded protein: CASSKTRTPWQFF.

The gene calls are TRBV5-1 and TRBJ1-4, with D possibly TRBD1 on 6 matching bases. The CDR3 is made up of 15 amino acids. Trimming removed 4 bases at V and 3 bases at J, with 13 bases between. Germline V lookup: CDR1 SGHRS, CDR2 YFSETQ. Written as DNA, the CDR3 is TGCGCCAGCAGCCCTAGGGGGTCGGCTAATGAAAAACTGTTTTTT. Translation gives CASSPRGSANEKLFF.

This clone has a handful of counts. This chain connects TRBV5-4 to TRBJ1-2; D may be TRBD1 (6 bases). CDR1 and CDR2 from the germline V gene are SGHNT and YYREEE (reference sequence). The CDR3 length is 15 residues. V shed 4 bases and J shed 2 bases, with 15 bases lying between them. The CDR3 is CASSLPGRGNYGYTF. The CDR3 DNA reads as TGTGCCAGCAGCCTCCCAGGGAGGGGGAACTATGGCTACACCTTC. Based on the CDR3 plus reference TRBV5-4 and TRBJ1-2, the full variable domain is ETGVTQSPTHLIKTRGQQVTLRCSSQSGHNTVSWYQQALGQGPQFIFQYYREEENGRGNFPPRFSGLQFPNYSSELNVNALELDDSALYLCASSLPGRGNYGYTFGSGTRLTVV.

The genes are TRBV2 and TRBJ1-2, with 7 bases fitting TRBD1. V trimming: 4 bases; J trimming: 4 bases; junction bases outside the gene matches: 6. This CDR3 is built from 14 residues. Germline lookup yields CDR1 SNHLY and CDR2 FYNNEI. Written as DNA, the CDR3 is TGTGCCAGCAGTGGAGACAGGGATGCCTATGGCTACACCTTC. Protein product: CASSGDRDAYGYTF.

The V call is TRBV24-1, the J call TRBJ2-5, with D tentatively TRBD2 (6 bases). The germline V gene has CDR1 KGHDR and CDR2 SFDVKD. Trimming took off 10 bases at V and 2 bases at J, with 19 bases between the two ends. The CDR3 covers 15 residues. The chain's CDR3 is CATIPELAKQETQYF. Here the CDR3 DNA reads TGTGCCACAATTCCCGAACTAGCAAAACAAGAGACCCAGTACTTC.

The genes are TRBV5-8 and TRBJ2-1; 14 bases are a match to TRBD2. V dropped 3 bases and J dropped 7; count of bases not matched to a gene: 18. The CDR3 is made up of 20 amino acids. Germline values: CDR1 SGHTS, CDR2 YDEGEE. The CDR3: CASSSPGLAGVRGATNEQFF. The CDR3 DNA follows: TGTGCCAGCAGCTCCCCGGGACTAGCGGGAGTTAGGGGGGCGACAAATGAGCAGTTCTTC.